The 18 T cell receptor beta chains in this list originate from one sample, sequenced in a study of beta chain features in type 1 diabetes. What these receptors recognize is not known. Every bit of the isolated RNA underwent reverse transcription, so sequencing read expressed TCRB transcripts. The repertoire was sequenced with immunoSEQ multiplex PCR; TCRdb's copy has only in-frame clones and lacks some. The sample lists more than 300,000 clones, 9.5% to 10% occurring once. Whole-study findings and limits: TCRB CDR3 length was moderately but significantly reduced in all four CD4+ subsets of Type 1 diabetes patients.

What was sequenced was central memory CD4+ T cells from blood. The receptors derive from a man aged 30-40 years with type 1 diabetes.

This clone was seen a handful of times. Here the CDR3 reads CASSLTDSYGYTF. The CDR3, as DNA: TGTGCCAGCAGTTTAACGGACAGCTATGGCTACACCTTC. The chain has TRBV28 and TRBJ1-2; maybe TRBD1 (6 bases). Germline values: CDR1 MDHEN, CDR2 SYDVKM. V was cut by 2 bases and J by 4 bases, with 8 bases left in between. This CDR3 has 13 amino acids.

This clone has just a few counts. This chain uses TRBV7-6 with TRBJ2-1; 11 positions agree with TRBD2. The V segment lost 0 bases and the J segment 0 bases; nucleotides outside the gene matches: 1. There are 17 residues in the CDR3. Germline lookup yields CDR1 SGHVS and CDR2 FNYEAQ. The CDR3 here is CASSLASGRGSYNEQFF. In nucleotides, the CDR3 is TGTGCCAGCAGCTTAGCTAGCGGGAGGGGCTCCTACAATGAGCAGTTCTTC.

This clone was recorded a few times. This CDR3 reads CASSLMGDREETQYF. CDR3 DNA sequence: TGTGCCAGCAGCTTAATGGGGGACAGGGAAGAGACCCAGTACTTC. The chain carries TRBV7-3 and TRBJ2-5; TRBD1 matches 9 bases. The CDR3 totals 15 residues. Germline lookup yields CDR1 SGHTA and CDR2 FQGTGA. Trimming cost V 1 base and J 3 bases; bases outside gene matches: 3.

This clone came up many times. V gene TRBV5-4 combines with J gene TRBJ1-4; no definite D call. The length of the CDR3 is 16 residues. V lost 5 bases to trimming and J lost 8 bases, with 22 bases between them. The germline V gene encodes CDR1 SGHNT and CDR2 YYREEE (reference sequence). CDR3 loop: CASRTQDGRADEKLFF. CDR3 DNA sequence: TGTGCCAGCAGAACCCAGGATGGGAGGGCCGACGAAAAACTGTTTTTT. The variable domain in full, with the rest retrieved from reference TRBV5-4 and TRBJ1-4, is ETGVTQSPTHLIKTRGQQVTLRCSSQSGHNTVSWYQQALGQGPQFIFQYYREEENGRGNFPPRFSGLQFPNYSSELNVNALELDDSALYLCASRTQDGRADEKLFFGSGTQLSVL.

This clone occurred a few times. The CDR3 loop reads CASSSSGVIQETQYF. As DNA, the CDR3 is TGCGCCAGCAGCTCTAGCGGGGTTATTCAAGAGACCCAGTACTTC. J is TRBJ2-5 and V is TRBV5-1; 9 bases agree with TRBD2. This CDR3 contains 15 residues. Germline lookup yields CDR1 SGHRS and CDR2 YFSETQ. J lost 2 bases, V lost 3 bases, and 5 bases had no gene match.

This clone was found a few times. The chain joins TRBV27 to TRBJ2-3; TRBD1 matches 9 bases. Trimming removed 7 bases from V and 0 bases from J; junction bases left unmatched: 14. Germline lookup yields CDR1 MNHEY and CDR2 SMNVEV (reference sequence). The CDR3 runs to 18 residues. In nucleotides, the CDR3 is TGTGCCAGCACCTCTCCTGAACCGGGACAGGGTAGCACAGATACGCAGTATTTT. Translation gives CASTSPEPGQGSTDTQYF.

The V gene is TRBV19, the J gene TRBJ2-3, with 8 bases that match TRBD1. The CDR3 has 17 residues. V trimming: 5 bases; J trimming: 2 bases; junction bases outside the gene matches: 12. The germline V gene encodes CDR1 LNHDA and CDR2 SQIVND (reference sequence). In nucleotides, the CDR3 is TGTGCCAGTAGTGTCCTCTCAGGGGGCTTGGTCACAGATACGCAGTATTTT. Protein product: CASSVLSGGLVTDTQYF.

The J gene is TRBJ2-2, the V gene TRBV4-1; 12 bases are a match to TRBD2. V gave up 4 bases and J gave up 6 bases; unmatched junction bases: 6. Per germline, CDR1 MGHRA and CDR2 YSYEKL. This CDR3 region has 16 residues. DNA for the CDR3: TGCGCCAGCAGCCGACCACGGACTAGCGGGGCCGGGGAGCTGTTTTTT. Translation: CASSRPRTSGAGELFF.

The chain recombines TRBV28 with TRBJ2-5, with D perhaps TRBD1 (6 bases). Germline CDR1 reads MDHEN; CDR2 reads SYDVKM. The CDR3 has 13 amino acids. The V end was cut by 7 bases, the J end by 4 bases, with 13 bases between. CDR3 nucleotide sequence: TGTGCCAGCACAAGAACAGGGAGAGAGACCCAGTACTTC. Its translation is CASTRTGRETQYF.

This clone was recorded many times. This rearrangement joins TRBV7-9 to TRBJ2-5; D gene unclear. The V gene's germline CDR1 is SEHNR and CDR2 FQNEAQ (reference sequence). The CDR3 extends over 13 amino acids. V shed 5 bases and J shed 4 bases, with 11 bases lying between them. CDR3 DNA sequence: TGTGCCAGCAGCCTCCAACCTCGAGAGACCCAGTACTTC. Translation gives CASSLQPRETQYF.

The rearrangement uses TRBV7-3 and TRBJ1-2; 9 bases agree with TRBD1. The germline V gene encodes CDR1 SGHTA and CDR2 FQGTGA. The CDR3 contains 14 residues. The J segment lost 8 bases and the V segment lost 2 bases, leaving 6 bases of the junction unmatched. CDR3 in DNA: TGTGCCAGCAGCTTAGGGCGGACAGGGGACGGCTACACCTTC. Its protein is CASSLGRTGDGYTF.

The gene calls are TRBV11-2 and TRBJ1-5; D gene ambiguous. CDR1 SGHAT and CDR2 FQNNGV come from the germline V gene. Trimming shortened V by 5 bases and J by 2 bases, and 10 bases separated the two germline ends. CDR3 length: 14 residues. CDR3 residues: CASSLREGNQPQHF. DNA for the CDR3: TGTGCCAGCAGCCTAAGAGAGGGCAATCAGCCCCAGCATTTT.

The chain combines TRBV6-5 with TRBJ1-4; D is unclear. CDR3 length: 16 residues. The germline V gene encodes CDR1 MNHEY and CDR2 SVGAGI. V dropped 2 bases and J dropped 8 bases, with 18 bases sitting between them. CDR3 DNA sequence: TGTGCCAGCAGTTACACTCGGACCACCCAACGGGAAAAACTGTTTTTT. Amino acid sequence: CASSYTRTTQREKLFF.

The sample holds many counts of this clone. This CDR3 is also generated by other DNA sequences in the sample. V is TRBV2 and J is TRBJ2-7, with D tentatively TRBD1 (6 bases). The CDR3 covers 12 residues. In germline, CDR1 is SNHLY, CDR2 FYNNEI. Trimming removed 4 bases at V and 3 bases at J, with 7 bases between. The CDR3, as DNA: TGTGCCAGCAGTGCACAGGGCTACGAGCAGTACTTC. This encodes CASSAQGYEQYF.

The chain couples TRBV11-2 to TRBJ2-3; the D is unclear. The CDR3 length is 14 residues. Germline V CDR1 and CDR2: SGHAT, FQNNGV. The V and J ends lost 1 base and 2 bases respectively, with 7 bases between them. The CDR3 protein is CASSLGGYTDTQYF. Here the CDR3 DNA reads TGTGCCAGCAGCTTAGGAGGATACACAGATACGCAGTATTTT.

This clone was seen more than once but under ten times. V is TRBV10-3 and J is TRBJ1-1; D might be TRBD1 (5 bases). CDR3 length equals 14 residues. V dropped 0 bases and J dropped 6 bases, with 11 bases sitting between them. Germline-derived CDR1 and CDR2 are ENHRY and SYGVKD. CDR3 protein: CAISESGGQAEAFF. The CDR3 DNA follows: TGTGCCATCAGTGAGTCGGGGGGTCAGGCTGAAGCTTTCTTT.

This clone was found a few times. The rearrangement links TRBV2 to TRBJ2-2, with 15 nucleotides matching TRBD2. Unmatched junction bases numbered 3, after V lost 7 bases and J lost 6 bases. The CDR3 spans 15 residues. Germline lookup yields CDR1 SNHLY and CDR2 FYNNEI. Here the CDR3 reads CASTRTSGRAGELFF. The CDR3 nucleotides are TGTGCCAGCACCAGGACTAGCGGGAGGGCCGGGGAGCTGTTTTTT.

At least ten counts were recorded for this clone. The chain combines TRBV6-4 with TRBJ2-2; 7 positions agree with TRBD2. The V and J ends lost 1 base and 2 bases, in that order; junction bases with no gene match: 4. The CDR3 contains 16 residues. The V gene's germline CDR1 is MRHNA and CDR2 SNTAGT. The CDR3 nucleotides are TGTGCCAGCAGTGACTTTCTAGCGGATAACACCGGGGAGCTGTTTTTT. Translating gives CASSDFLADNTGELFF.